The rows below give T cell receptor beta chains drawn from one sample of a study of early T cells in non-severe SARS-CoV-2 infection. TCRdb reanalysed the 5' RACE reads using MiXCR and keeps one entry per CDR3 protein. The profile covers 25,000 to 35,000 distinct CDR3 sequences, with around 6.1% appearing a single time and roughly a third taken by the ten largest. This specimen was whole blood, taken at baseline. These receptors were taken from an adult who was a healthcare worker with PCR-confirmed SARS-CoV-2 infection or an uninfected control (not recorded which). Both conserved end residues are part of each CDR3. A D gene is named only where the DNA matches it firmly. Clone size appears in some rows only: once, few, many, or a class for an expanded clone.

V gene	clone size	D gene	J gene	CDR3 DNA	CDR3 protein
TRBV2	many	NA	TRBJ1-6	TGTGCCAGCAGACCTCGGCGGGGAAACTATAATTCACCCCTCCACTTT	CASRPRRGNYNSPLHF
TRBV20-1	few	NA	TRBJ2-3	TGCAGTGCCACTCGTGCGAGCCCTAGGGATACGCAGTATTTT	CSATRASPRDTQYF
TRBV6-1	many	NA	TRBJ2-3	TGTGCCAGCAGTGAAGTAAGGCGGGGCTACCGCACAGATACGCAGTATTTT	CASSEVRRGYRTDTQYF
TRBV20-1	NA	TRBD2	TRBJ2-1	TGCAGTGCTAGAGATGCGGGGGGGCTTAGGGAGCAGTTCTTC	CSARDAGGLREQFF
TRBV6-2/TRBV6-3	few	TRBD2	TRBJ2-7	TGTGCCAGCAGCAAGATGTTAGCGGGGGCCTACGAGCAGTACTTC	CASSKMLAGAYEQYF
TRBV2	NA	NA	TRBJ2-7	TGTGCCAGCAGTTGGACTCCCCGAACGTACGAGCAGTACTTC	CASSWTPRTYEQYF
TRBV5-5	many	NA	TRBJ2-3	TGTGCCAGCAGCTTGGAGGGGCCCGCAGATACGCAGTATTTT	CASSLEGPADTQYF
TRBV18	many	NA	TRBJ2-3	TGTGCCAGCTCACCTACAACAGGGAAGGATACGCAGTATTTT	CASSPTTGKDTQYF
TRBV10-1	many	TRBD2	TRBJ2-1	TGCGCCAGCAGTGAAGGTAGCGGGAGCCTTTATGAGCAGTTCTTC	CASSEGSGSLYEQFF
TRBV4-3	many	NA	TRBJ2-5	TGCGCCAGCAGCCAAGATGGCAGGTCTGAGACCCAGTACTTC	CASSQDGRSETQYF
TRBV12-3/TRBV12-4	many	TRBD1	TRBJ1-2	TGTGCCAGCAGCCGGGACAGGCGCTATGGCTACACCTTC	CASSRDRRYGYTF
TRBV19	many	NA	TRBJ1-5	TGTGCCAGTAGGTCCGGGACAAATAGCAATCAGCCCCAGCATTTT	CASRSGTNSNQPQHF
TRBV12-3/TRBV12-4	many	NA	TRBJ2-7	TGTGCCAGCACTTCCCTCTGGGCAACGGGCCTTGACGAGCAGTACTTC	CASTSLWATGLDEQYF
TRBV12-3/TRBV12-4	many	TRBD2	TRBJ2-1	TGTGCCAGCAGTCTGGCGGGAGTGCCTAATGAGCAGTTCTTC	CASSLAGVPNEQFF
TRBV20-1	few	NA	TRBJ2-1	TGCAGTGCCGGGGGGCAGTTCTTC	CSAGGQFF
TRBV29-1	many	NA	TRBJ2-1	TGCAGCGTTGGCCCTGGTTACAATGAGCAGTTCTTC	CSVGPGYNEQFF
TRBV5-5	many	NA	TRBJ2-3	TGTGCCAGCAGCTTGTTCCCGGGAGAGGCAGATACGCAGTATTTT	CASSLFPGEADTQYF
TRBV2	many	TRBD2	TRBJ2-3	TGTGCCAGCACCGGGACTAGCGGGAGGGGCGCGACAGATACGCAGTATTTT	CASTGTSGRGATDTQYF
TRBV12-3/TRBV12-4	many	NA	TRBJ1-6	TGTGCCAGCAGTTTAGGGGGCGGTTATAATTCACCCCTCCACTTT	CASSLGGGYNSPLHF
TRBV19	NA	TRBD2	TRBJ2-3	TGTGCCAGTAGTATAGTCAGCGGGGGCCCTTCCACAGATACGCAGTATTTT	CASSIVSGGPSTDTQYF
TRBV18	NA	TRBD1	TRBJ1-1	TGTGCCAGCTCACCAAGTGAGGGGGCGCCTGAAGCTTTCTTT	CASSPSEGAPEAFF
TRBV5-1	few	NA	TRBJ2-1	TGCGCCAGCAGCCCCGACTTAGTTGGGCAGTTCTTC	CASSPDLVGQFF
TRBV20-1	NA	TRBD1	TRBJ1-1	TGCAGTGCTAGAGAAGGGGGCGCGAAGGGCACTGAAGCTTTCTTT	CSAREGGAKGTEAFF
TRBV11-1	many	TRBD1	TRBJ2-7	TGTGCCAGCACCGAGACAGGGGGCGGCTGGGAGCAGTACTTC	CASTETGGGWEQYF
TRBV12-3/TRBV12-4	many	TRBD1	TRBJ2-1	TGTGCCAGCAGTCCGGGACAGGGGCTGGGACACAATGAGCAGTTCTTC	CASSPGQGLGHNEQFF
TRBV6-1	NA	NA	TRBJ1-4	TGTGCCAGCAGTCGGGCCCTAGTATGGGAAAAACTGTTTTTT	CASSRALVWEKLFF
TRBV20-1	many	TRBD1	TRBJ2-7	TGCAGTGCTAGATTATCTTACGGGACAGGAAGCTACGAGCAGTACTTC	CSARLSYGTGSYEQYF
TRBV19	many	TRBD1	TRBJ2-3	TGTGCCACACAGGGGGCGTATTCCACAGATACGCAGTATTTT	CATQGAYSTDTQYF
TRBV28	few	NA	TRBJ1-1	TGTGCCAGCAGTTTTCCCCCATATGAAGCTTTCTTT	CASSFPPYEAFF
TRBV12-3/TRBV12-4	few	TRBD2	TRBJ2-2	TGTGCCAGCATCGAGTTCACGGTAGCGGGGACCGGGGAGCTGTTTTTT	CASIEFTVAGTGELFF
TRBV4-3	NA	TRBD1	TRBJ1-4	TGCGCCAGCAGCCAGAACCGGGGGGGACAGGGGAACGAAAAACTGTTTTTT	CASSQNRGGQGNEKLFF
TRBV7-9	many	NA	TRBJ1-6	TGTGCCAGCAGCGGGACTGCAGGGTTGAGGAATTCACCCCTCCACTTT	CASSGTAGLRNSPLHF
TRBV3-1	many	NA	TRBJ1-1	TGTGCCAGCAGCCAGGAACCGCGGGCTGAAGCTTTCTTT	CASSQEPRAEAFF
TRBV5-1	many	NA	TRBJ2-7	TGCGCCAGCAGTGCAGCGGGTTCCTCCTACGAGCAGTACTTC	CASSAAGSSYEQYF
TRBV7-9	NA	TRBD2	TRBJ2-3	TGTGCCAGCAGCTTCCTGACTAGCCTCAAGGGAGATACGCAGTATTTT	CASSFLTSLKGDTQYF
TRBV3-1	many	TRBD2	TRBJ2-5	TGTGCCAGCAGCCTTCGGAGGGGACTAGCGGGAGGTACAGAGACCCAGTACTTC	CASSLRRGLAGGTETQYF
TRBV3-1	many	TRBD2	TRBJ2-7	TGTGCCAGCAGCCAAGTAGCGGGGACCCACTACGAGCAGTACTTC	CASSQVAGTHYEQYF
TRBV19	NA	NA	TRBJ2-3	TGTGCCAGTAGTCCCGGAGCTGGCACAGATACGCGGTATTTT	CASSPGAGTDTRYF
TRBV28	few	NA	TRBJ2-5	TGTGCCAGCAGCGGAGGAGTGACCCAGTACTTC	CASSGGVTQYF
TRBV12-3/TRBV12-4	NA	NA	TRBJ1-5	TGTGCCAGCAGTTTCGTGTATAGCAATCAGCCCCAGCATTTT	CASSFVYSNQPQHF
TRBV5-5	few	TRBD2	TRBJ2-7	TGTGCCAGCAGCCATGGGGGGGTCTACGAGCAGTACTTC	CASSHGGVYEQYF
TRBV7-9	many	NA	TRBJ1-4	TGTGCCAGCAGCCCTTCGGGGGCGGTGTACGAAAAACTGTTTTTT	CASSPSGAVYEKLFF
TRBV4-3	many	NA	TRBJ2-2	TGCGCCAGCAGCCCCCGATTTGCGGGGACGAACACCGGGGAGCTGTTTTTT	CASSPRFAGTNTGELFF
TRBV5-5	many	NA	TRBJ1-2	TGTGCCAGCAGCTTGGGGCGGGAGGACTATGGCTACACCTTC	CASSLGREDYGYTF
TRBV4-1	many	TRBD2	TRBJ2-1	TGCGCCAGCAGCCAATCCCCCCGAGCTAGCGGGGTTCACAATGAGCAGTTCTTC	CASSQSPRASGVHNEQFF
TRBV20-1	NA	TRBD1	TRBJ2-7	TGCAGTGCTACCCCTATTCCGGGACAGGGCTTTTCGGGGGAAGAGCAGTACTTC	CSATPIPGQGFSGEEQYF
TRBV27	few	TRBD1	TRBJ1-4	TGTGCCAGCAGTTTATACAGGGGGGAAGGTTCCACTCATGAAAAACTGTTTTTT	CASSLYRGEGSTHEKLFF
TRBV7-9	many	NA	TRBJ1-1	TGTGCCAGCAGCCTGAGAGCGAACACTGAAGCTTTCTTT	CASSLRANTEAFF
TRBV29-1	many	TRBD2	TRBJ2-3	TGCAGCGTCCAACAAGCGGGAGGGATAGATACGCAGTATTTT	CSVQQAGGIDTQYF
TRBV11-2	many	NA	TRBJ2-7	TGTGCCAGCAGCCCCCCCGGTGGGTACGAGCAGTACTTC	CASSPPGGYEQYF
TRBV5-1	many	TRBD1	TRBJ2-3	TGCGCCAGCACCCCACGGACAGGGGAGACGGATACGCAGTATTTT	CASTPRTGETDTQYF
TRBV11-1	many	NA	TRBJ2-1	TGTGCCAGCAGCTTAGCCCGGGAGTCCTACAATGAGCAGTTCTTC	CASSLARESYNEQFF
TRBV20-1	few	NA	TRBJ2-3	TGCAGTGTTGAGGGGGGGCCGATCAGCACAGATACGCAGTATTTT	CSVEGGPISTDTQYF